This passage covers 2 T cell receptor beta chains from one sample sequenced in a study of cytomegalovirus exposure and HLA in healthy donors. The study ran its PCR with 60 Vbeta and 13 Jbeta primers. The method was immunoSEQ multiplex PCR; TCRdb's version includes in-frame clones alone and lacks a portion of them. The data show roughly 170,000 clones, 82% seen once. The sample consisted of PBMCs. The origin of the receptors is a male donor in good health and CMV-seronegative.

The CDR3 sequence: CASRLRQGNYGYTF. The CDR3 nucleotides are TGTGCCAGCAGACTTAGACAGGGAAACTATGGCTACACCTTC. The chain employs TRBV6-6 and TRBJ1-2, with TRBD1 identical over 7 bases. Germline CDR1 MNHNY, CDR2 SVGAGI (reference sequence). J lost 2 bases, V lost 6 bases, and 6 bases had no gene match. The CDR3 contains 14 residues.

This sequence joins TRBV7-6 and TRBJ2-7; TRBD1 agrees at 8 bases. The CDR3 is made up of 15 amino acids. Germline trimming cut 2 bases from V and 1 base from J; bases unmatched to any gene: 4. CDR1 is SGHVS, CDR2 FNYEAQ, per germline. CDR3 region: CASSLLTGASYEQYF. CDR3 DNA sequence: TGTGCCAGCAGCTTATTGACAGGGGCGTCCTACGAGCAGTACTTC.